The next 6 T cell receptor beta chains were all read from a single sample in a study of T cells in localized non-small cell lung cancer. TCRdb's table, derived via immunoSEQ multiplex PCR, lists solely in-frame clones and lacks some. The sample has about 2,800 clones; 32% are singletons. The starting material was lung tumor tissue, obtained before any cancer treatment. These receptors were collected from a female donor of 60 years or more with stage II squamous cell lung carcinoma.

The chain links TRBV9 to TRBJ2-7, with a possible D match to TRBD1 (5 bases). Per the germline V gene, CDR1 is SGDLS and CDR2 is YYNGEE. V lost 6 bases, J lost 5 bases, and 12 bases lay in between. The CDR3 covers 12 residues. The CDR3 DNA follows: TGTGCCAGCAAGGGCAGGGATCACGAGCAGTACTTC. Protein product: CASKGRDHEQYF.

The rearrangement links TRBV9 to TRBJ2-5; TRBD2 matches 10 bases. Germline-derived CDR1 and CDR2 are SGDLS and YYNGEE. This CDR3 is 18 amino acids long. J lost 5 bases, V lost 4 bases, and 17 bases had no gene match. CDR3 nucleotides: TGTGCCAGCAGCCTAGGACGGCGGCTAGCGGGAGAGGGGGAGACCCAGTACTTC. Its translation: CASSLGRRLAGEGETQYF.

The rearrangement joins TRBV23-1 to TRBJ2-2; 8 nucleotides agree with TRBD1. TRBV23-1 is labeled an ORF, and its function is uncertain. The trim removed 6 bases at V and 3 bases at J, leaving 3 bases unmatched. The CDR3 sequence is 14 residues long. The CDR3 bases are TGCGCCAGCAGGACGACAGGGGACACCGGGGAGCTGTTTTTT. Translating it yields CASRTTGDTGELFF.

This clone counts as medium-sized (0.01 to 0.1%). CDR3 DNA sequence: TGTGCCAGCAGTGATCGACTAGCGGGCTCTTCCTCCTACGAGCAGTACTTC. This codes for CASSDRLAGSSSYEQYF. The J gene is TRBJ2-7, the V gene TRBV6-8; 10 bases map to TRBD2. Trimming took 5 bases from V and 0 from J; bases not matched to a gene: 10. CDR1 and CDR2 (germline): MNHGY, SAAAGT. The CDR3 spans 17 residues.

Only a few counts were recorded for this clone. The J gene is TRBJ2-4, the V gene TRBV5-1; a possible D gene is TRBD2 (5 bases). Deletions cut 4 bases from V and 4 bases from J, with 18 bases between. Germline CDR1 and CDR2: SGHRS and YFSETQ. The CDR3 has 16 residues. CDR3 sequence reads: CASSPGWASPKNIQYF. CDR3 DNA: TGCGCCAGCAGCCCGGGGTGGGCATCCCCAAAAAACATTCAGTACTTC.

By share, this clone counts as medium-sized. In DNA, the CDR3 is TGTGCCAGCAGGCAAAACCAATTCTACGAGCAGTACTTC. Its translation is CASRQNQFYEQYF. The genes are TRBV6-8 and TRBJ2-7; D gene ambiguous. This CDR3 comprises 13 residues. Between the trimmed V and J ends, which lost 6 bases and 3 bases, there was a span of 12 bases. Germline CDR1 and CDR2: MNHGY and SAAAGT.